This T cell receptor (beta chain) was identified during a study of monozygotic twins with inflammatory bowel disease. Every TCR library drew on approximately 3,700 ng of total RNA. TCRdb derives one entry per CDR3 protein from the 5' RACE reads, leaving out DNA. The sample totals 200,000 to 250,000 distinct CDR3 sequences; its top ten clones hold 7.7%. This CDR3 contains 14 residues. CDR1 and CDR2 (germline): ENHRY, SYGVKD. Material for sequencing was blood. V usage is TRBV10-3 and J usage is TRBJ1-6; TCRdb gives TRBD1 as the D gene, but with no DNA this cannot be confirmed. The origin of this receptor is a human donor with ulcerative colitis or Crohn's disease, or a healthy co-twin of an affected twin (not recorded which). CDR3 loop: CAISESGGSPPRHF.